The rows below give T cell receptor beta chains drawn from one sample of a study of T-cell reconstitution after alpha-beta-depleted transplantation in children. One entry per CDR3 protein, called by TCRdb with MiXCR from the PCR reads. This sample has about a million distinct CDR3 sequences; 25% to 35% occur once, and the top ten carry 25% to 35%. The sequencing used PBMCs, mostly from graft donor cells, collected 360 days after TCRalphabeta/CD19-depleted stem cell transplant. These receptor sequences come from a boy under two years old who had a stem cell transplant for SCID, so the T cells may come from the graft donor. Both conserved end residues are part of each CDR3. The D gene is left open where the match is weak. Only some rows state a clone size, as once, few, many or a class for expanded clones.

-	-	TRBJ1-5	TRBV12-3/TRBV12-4	TGTGCCAGCACCCGGACGGAAAATCAGCCCCAGCATTTT	CASTRTENQPQHF
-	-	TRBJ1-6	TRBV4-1	TGCGCCAGCAGCCAAACCGTACAGGGAGGGTGGTATTCACCCCTCCACTTT	CASSQTVQGGWYSPLHF
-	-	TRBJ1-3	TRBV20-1	TGCAGTGCTAGAGGGGCCGGCAGCCCGAGCTCTGGAAACACCATATATTTT	CSARGAGSPSSGNTIYF
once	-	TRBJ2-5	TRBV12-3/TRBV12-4	TGTGCCAGCAGTTTGGGGTCAGGGCTGCAAGAGACCCAGTACTTC	CASSLGSGLQETQYF
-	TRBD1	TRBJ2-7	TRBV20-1	TGCAGTGCTCGACGACAGGGGGCGGCCTACGAGCAGTACTTC	CSARRQGAAYEQYF
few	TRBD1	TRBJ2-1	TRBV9	TGTGCCAGCAGCGTAGTAACAGGGGGGTACAATGAGCAGTTCTTC	CASSVVTGGYNEQFF
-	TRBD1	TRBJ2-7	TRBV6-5	TGTGCCAGCAGTTACTCAACAGGGGAGCGCTACGAGCAGTACTTC	CASSYSTGERYEQYF
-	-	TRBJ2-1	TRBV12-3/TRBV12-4	TGTGCCACTGTAGGGGGGGTCCCCTACAGTGAGCAGTTCTTC	CATVGGVPYSEQFF
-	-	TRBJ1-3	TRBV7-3	TGTGCCAGCAGCCTATTAACGGGGCCTGGAAACACCATATATTTT	CASSLLTGPGNTIYF
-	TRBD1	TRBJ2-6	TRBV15	TGTGCCACCAGCGGAGGACAGGGCTTCCTCTCTGGGGCCAACGTCCTGACTTTC	CATSGGQGFLSGANVLTF
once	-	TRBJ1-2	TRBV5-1	TGCGCCAGCAGCTTGGCCGAGACACCCTATGGCTACACCTTC	CASSLAETPYGYTF
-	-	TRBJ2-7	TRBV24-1	TGTGCCACCAGTGATTCCCGATACGAGCAGTACTTC	CATSDSRYEQYF
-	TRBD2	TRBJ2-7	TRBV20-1	TGCAGTGCTAGCCCCAGACTAGCGGTCTACGAGCAGTACTTC	CSASPRLAVYEQYF
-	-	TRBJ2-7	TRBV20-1	TGCAGTGCTAGTCAGGAGGGGGGGGCCCTTCTCGAGCAGTACTTC	CSASQEGGALLEQYF
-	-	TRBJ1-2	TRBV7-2	TGTGCCAGCAGCCCTGAAGGCAGCAGGGTTGAAGGCTACACCTTC	CASSPEGSRVEGYTF
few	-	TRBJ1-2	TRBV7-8	TGTGCCAGCAGCCCAGCCATGGGGATCGTTGGCTACACCTTC	CASSPAMGIVGYTF
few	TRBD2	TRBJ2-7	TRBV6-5	TGTGCCAGCAGTTCATCAGGGACTAGCGGGACTTACGAGCAGTACTTC	CASSSSGTSGTYEQYF
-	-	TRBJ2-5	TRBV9	TGTGCCAGCAGCGTTGACGACTGGCCAGGGGAGACCCAGTACTTC	CASSVDDWPGETQYF
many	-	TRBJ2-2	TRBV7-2	TGTGCCAGCAGGGTGTGGGCCGGGGAGCTGTTTTTT	CASRVWAGELFF
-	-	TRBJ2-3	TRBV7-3	TGTGCCAGCAGCCCTACCGTGGCGGATACGCAGTATTTT	CASSPTVADTQYF
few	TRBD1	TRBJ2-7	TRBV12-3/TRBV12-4	TGTGCCAGCAGCCGTCGACAGGGTCAAGCCTACGAGCAGTACTTC	CASSRRQGQAYEQYF
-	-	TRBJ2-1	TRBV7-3	TGTGCCAGCAGCTTAACGCCAATGGACAATGAGCAGTTCTTC	CASSLTPMDNEQFF
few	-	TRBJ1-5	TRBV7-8	TGTGCCAGCAGCTTGGGTCGGAGCCACAATCAGCCCCAGCATTTT	CASSLGRSHNQPQHF
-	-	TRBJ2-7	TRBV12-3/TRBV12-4	TGTGCCAGCAGTTTCGATAGGCCCGGACAGCTCGAGCAGTACTTC	CASSFDRPGQLEQYF
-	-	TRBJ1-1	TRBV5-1	TGCGCCAGCAGCTTGGCCTTATATCCCCAGGGTGCAGGGATGAACACTGAAGCTTTCTTT	CASSLALYPQGAGMNTEAFF
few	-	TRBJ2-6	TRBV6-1	TGTGCCAGCAGTCCAATTTGGGGTGGCTCTGGGGCCAACGTCCTGACTTTC	CASSPIWGGSGANVLTF
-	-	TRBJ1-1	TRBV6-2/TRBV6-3	TGTGCCAGCAACAAGGAAGGAAGGGTCAACACTGAAGCTTTCTTT	CASNKEGRVNTEAFF
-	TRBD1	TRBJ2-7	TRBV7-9	TGTGCCAGCAGCTCTTTAGGACAGGCCCAGCAGCACTTC	CASSSLGQAQQHF
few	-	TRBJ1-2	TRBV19	TGTGCCAGTAAGGCAGGGACGTATGGCTACACCTTC	CASKAGTYGYTF
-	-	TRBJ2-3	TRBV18	TGTGCCAGCTCACCACAATTATCCGCAGTTACGCAGTATTTT	CASSPQLSAVTQYF
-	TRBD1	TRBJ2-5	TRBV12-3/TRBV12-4	TGTGCCAGCAGTGCCGGGACAGTTTCGCAAGAGACCCAGTACTTC	CASSAGTVSQETQYF
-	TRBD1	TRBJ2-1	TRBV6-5	TGTGCCAGCAGTTCCCGGGACAGGGGCCCCAATGAGCAGTTCTTC	CASSSRDRGPNEQFF
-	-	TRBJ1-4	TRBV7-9	TGTGCCAGCAGCTTACCGGGACTCGATGAAAAACTGTTTTTT	CASSLPGLDEKLFF
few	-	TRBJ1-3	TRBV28	TGTGCCAGCAGTTTAGTGGGCACAGGCGGAAACACCATATATTTT	CASSLVGTGGNTIYF
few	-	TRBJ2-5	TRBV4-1	TGCGCCAGCAGCCATAGCGGACTAAGAGAGACCCAGTACTTC	CASSHSGLRETQYF
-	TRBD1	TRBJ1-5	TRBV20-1	TGCAGTGCTAGAGCACAGGGGAATAGCAATCAGCCCCAGCATTTT	CSARAQGNSNQPQHF
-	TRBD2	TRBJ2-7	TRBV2	TGTGCCAGCAGTCCCGGACTAGCGGGGGCCAGCTACGAGCAGTACTTC	CASSPGLAGASYEQYF
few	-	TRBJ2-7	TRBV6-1	TGTGCCAGCAGTCGGACCGTCCCCTACGAGCAGTACTTC	CASSRTVPYEQYF
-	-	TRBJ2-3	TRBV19	TGTGCCAGTAGTATAGGTGCAGGGGCGGTAGATACGCAGTATTTT	CASSIGAGAVDTQYF
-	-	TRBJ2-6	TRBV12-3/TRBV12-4	TGTGCCAGCAGTCTCCTCCGGGACCCTTCTGGGGCCAACGTCCTGACTTTC	CASSLLRDPSGANVLTF